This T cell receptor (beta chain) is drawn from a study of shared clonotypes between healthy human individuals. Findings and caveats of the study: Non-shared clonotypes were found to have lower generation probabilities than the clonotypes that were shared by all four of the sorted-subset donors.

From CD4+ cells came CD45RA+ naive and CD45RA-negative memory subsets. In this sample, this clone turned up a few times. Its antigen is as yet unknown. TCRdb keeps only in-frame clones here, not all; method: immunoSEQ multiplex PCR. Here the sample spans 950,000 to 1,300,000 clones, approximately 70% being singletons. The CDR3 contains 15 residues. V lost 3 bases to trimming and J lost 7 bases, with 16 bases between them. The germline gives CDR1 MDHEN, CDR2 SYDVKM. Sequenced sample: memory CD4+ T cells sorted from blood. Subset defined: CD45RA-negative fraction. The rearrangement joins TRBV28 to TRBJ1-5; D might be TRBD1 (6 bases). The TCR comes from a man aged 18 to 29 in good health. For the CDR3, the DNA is TGTGCCAGCAGTTTCCCCCGGGGGCAGTGGCAGCCCCAGCATTTT. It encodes CASSFPRGQWQPQHF.